The 14 T cell receptor beta chains presented below share a single source sample, sequenced in a study of identical twins. TCRdb independently ran MiXCR on the 5' RACE reads; one entry per CDR3 protein. The sample contains approximately 220,000 distinct CDR3 sequences, about 7.5% of which appear only once. The same sample was also studied in work on yellow fever vaccine responses in identical twins.

Source material: memory (CD45RO+) T cells sorted from blood. These receptors originate from a woman aged 18-30 years in good health.

This clonotype was seen at least ten times. The rearrangement joins TRBV12-3 or TRBV12-4 to TRBJ1-2; maybe TRBD1 (6 bases). The CDR3 spans 13 residues. V gave up 8 bases and J gave up 6 bases, with 16 bases separating them. In DNA form, the CDR3 reads TGTGCCAGCGGACTGGGGGGCAGGGATGGCTACACCTTC. It codes for CASGLGGRDGYTF.

This clonotype was observed a few times. The V gene is TRBV30, the J gene TRBJ1-3; D unresolved. The germline V gene encodes CDR1 GTSNPN and CDR2 SVGIG (reference sequence). This CDR3 has 16 amino acids. Trimming took off 1 base at V and 3 bases at J, with 16 bases between the two ends. The CDR3: CAWSETIGSFGNTIYF. The CDR3 DNA sequence: TGTGCCTGGAGTGAGACGATCGGAAGTTTTGGAAACACCATATATTTT.

There are many counts of this clonotype. The chain links TRBV20-1 to TRBJ1-2, with TRBD1 as a possible D gene (5 bases). Between the trimmed V and J ends, which lost 6 bases and 7 bases, there was a span of 21 bases. This CDR3 region has 14 residues. Germline V gene lookup returns CDR1 DFQATT and CDR2 SNEGSKA (reference sequence). In DNA form, the CDR3 reads TGCAGTGCCAAAAGCCCAGGGTATCAGCCTGGCTACACCTTC. Amino acids: CSAKSPGYQPGYTF.

There are many counts of this clonotype. The chain employs TRBV20-1 and TRBJ2-3; a weak D match, TRBD1 (6 bases). Germline loops: CDR1 DFQATT, CDR2 SNEGSKA (reference sequence). The CDR3 loop spans 12 amino acids. V dropped 6 bases and J dropped 4 bases, with 11 bases sitting between them. As DNA, the CDR3 is TGCAGTGCCCCGAACAGGGCAGATACGCAGTATTTT. It specifies CSAPNRADTQYF.

This clonotype was counted many times. This chain connects TRBV20-1 to TRBJ2-1, with D uncertain. Germline CDR1 reads DFQATT; CDR2 reads SNEGSKA (reference sequence). V was trimmed by 3 bases and J by 5 bases, leaving 8 bases between them. This CDR3 has 12 residues. The CDR3 bases are TGCAGTGCTAGTTTAGTCGACAATGAGCAGTTCTTC. Encoded protein: CSASLVDNEQFF.

This rearrangement joins TRBV7-6 to TRBJ2-5; tentative D call: TRBD2 (6 bases). Per germline, CDR1 SGHVS and CDR2 FNYEAQ. V lost 2 bases and J 4 bases, leaving 14 bases between the germline ends. The CDR3 loop spans 15 amino acids. The CDR3 DNA reads TGTGCCAGCAGCTTATTGGAGGGGTTCTTAGAGACCCAGTACTTC. Translating gives CASSLLEGFLETQYF.

This clonotype was seen at least ten times. This chain connects TRBV7-2 to TRBJ2-3; 7 bases are shared with TRBD2. Germline-derived CDR1 and CDR2 are SGHTA and FQGNSA. The CDR3 length is 14 residues. J lost 1 base, V lost 5 bases, and 3 bases had no gene match. The CDR3 reads CASSRLARTDTQYF. CDR3 coding DNA: TGTGCCAGCAGCCGACTAGCACGCACAGATACGCAGTATTTT.

This clonotype has only a few counts. Here the CDR3 DNA reads TGTGCCAGCAGCGTAAGGGAGGAAAATTCACCCCTCCACTTT. Its protein product is CASSVREENSPLHF. This chain connects TRBV9 to TRBJ1-6, with D uncertain. Germline V CDR1 and CDR2: SGDLS, YYNGEE. Trimming cost V 1 base and J 7 bases, with 9 bases left between them. The CDR3 totals 14 residues. The variable domain in full, completed from reference TRBV9 and TRBJ1-6, reads DSGVTQTPKHLITATGQRVTLRCSPRSGDLSVYWYQQSLDQGLQFLIQYYNGEERAKGNILERFSAQQFPDLHSELNLSSLELGDSALYFCASSVREENSPLHFGNGTRLTVT.

The chain uses TRBV6-5 and TRBJ1-2; weak D call: TRBD1 (6 bases). This CDR3 contains 13 residues. CDR1 is MNHEY and CDR2 is SVGAGI in the germline V gene. Trimming took off 1 base at V and 6 bases at J, with 9 bases between the two ends. CDR3 nucleotides: TGTGCCAGCAGTTACTTCGGGGGGCATGGCTACACCTTC. This translates into CASSYFGGHGYTF.

The table lists this clonotype with many counts. CDR3 in amino acids: CASSSEGRLETQYF. CDR3 DNA sequence: TGCGCCAGCAGCTCGGAGGGACGGCTGGAGACCCAGTACTTC. The chain joins TRBV5-1 to TRBJ2-5; D might be TRBD2 (6 bases). The germline V and J ends were trimmed by 3 bases and 5 bases, with 14 bases remaining between them. The CDR3 runs 14 residues. From germline, CDR1 is SGHRS and CDR2 YFSETQ.

This clonotype appeared a few times. This rearrangement joins TRBV5-1 to TRBJ1-4; maybe TRBD1 (5 bases). Germline V gene lookup returns CDR1 SGHRS and CDR2 YFSETQ. This CDR3 is 14 amino acids long. The V gene lost 4 bases and the J gene lost 8 bases, with 15 bases spanning the gap. The chain's CDR3 is CASSVGVAREKLFF. CDR3 DNA sequence: TGCGCCAGCAGCGTAGGGGTGGCGCGGGAAAAACTGTTTTTT.

The sample holds one count of this clonotype. A much larger clone lies one base from this, so it may be a read error. V gene TRBV2 combines with J gene TRBJ2-5, with TRBD2 matching 7 bases. There are 17 residues in the CDR3. Germline V lookup: CDR1 SNHLY, CDR2 FYNNEI. In DNA, the CDR3 is TGTACCAGCAGTGCGGGAGTAGTAGGCGGGGCTCAAGAGACCCAGTACTTC. Translated: CTSSAGVVGGAQETQYF.

This clonotype was seen more than once but under ten times. The chain joins TRBV20-1 to TRBJ1-1, with D hard to call. The germline V and J ends were trimmed by 6 bases and 1 base, with 15 bases remaining between them. The CDR3 extends over 14 amino acids. From germline, CDR1 is DFQATT and CDR2 SNEGSKA (reference sequence). The CDR3 coding sequence is TGCAGTGCCGATGGCTGGACTCAGAACACTGAAGCTTTCTTT. It yields the protein CSADGWTQNTEAFF.

The table lists this clonotype with a few counts. The V and J genes are TRBV7-9 and TRBJ1-1; 8 nucleotides agree with TRBD1. Germline V gene sequence: CDR1 SEHNR, CDR2 FQNEAQ (reference sequence). The trim removed 1 base at V and 7 bases at J, leaving 8 bases unmatched. The CDR3 length is 15 residues. CDR3 amino acids: CASSLGDRREIEAFF. The CDR3 region has the DNA TGTGCCAGCAGCTTAGGGGACAGGAGGGAGATTGAAGCTTTCTTT.